The clone carrying this T cell receptor (beta chain) was seen at least ten times. The antigen is undetermined. The source of the sample is a study of neurological immune-mediated disorders. Whole-study results and caveats: None of the CDR3 amino acid sequences of expanded clones recurred across subjects, suggesting private repertoires in all groups. HTLV-1-associated myelopathy showed the most TCR clonal expansion; multiple sclerosis the least, below healthy controls.

Synthesis of cDNA was accomplished via 5'RACE employing 10-nucleotide random UMIs. In TCRdb, the 5' RACE reads were re-called with MiXCR into one record per CDR3 protein. The sample yields 120,000 or so distinct CDR3 sequences, roughly 3.2% seen once. Trimming took 6 bases from V and 2 from J, leaving 20 bases between them. Germline V gene lookup returns CDR1 DFQATT and CDR2 SNEGSKA (reference sequence). The CDR3 has 16 residues. The sequencing sample was made of PBMCs. This receptor was taken from a woman aged 25 to 39 with multiple sclerosis. The gene calls are TRBV20-1 and TRBJ1-5; the D is unclear. CDR3 DNA: TGCAGTGCCCGAATGGAGCTGGCGGAGGGCAATCAGCCCCAGCATTTT. It is translated as CSARMELAEGNQPQHF.